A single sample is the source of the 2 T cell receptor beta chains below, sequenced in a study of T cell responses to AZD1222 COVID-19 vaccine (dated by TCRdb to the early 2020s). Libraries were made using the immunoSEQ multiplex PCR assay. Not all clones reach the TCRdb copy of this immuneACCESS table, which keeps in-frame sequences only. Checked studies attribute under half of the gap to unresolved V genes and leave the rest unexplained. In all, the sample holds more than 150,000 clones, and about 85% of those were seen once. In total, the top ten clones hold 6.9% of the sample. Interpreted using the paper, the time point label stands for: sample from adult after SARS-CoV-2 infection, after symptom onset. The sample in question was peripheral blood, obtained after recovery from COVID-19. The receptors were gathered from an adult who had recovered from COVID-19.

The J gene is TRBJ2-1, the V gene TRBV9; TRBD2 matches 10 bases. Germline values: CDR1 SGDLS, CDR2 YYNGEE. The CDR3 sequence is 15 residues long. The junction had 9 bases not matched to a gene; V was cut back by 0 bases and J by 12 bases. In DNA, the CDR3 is TGTGCCAGCAGCGTAGGCGGTAGCGGGGGGCCGCGGCAGTTCTTC. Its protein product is CASSVGGSGGPRQFF.

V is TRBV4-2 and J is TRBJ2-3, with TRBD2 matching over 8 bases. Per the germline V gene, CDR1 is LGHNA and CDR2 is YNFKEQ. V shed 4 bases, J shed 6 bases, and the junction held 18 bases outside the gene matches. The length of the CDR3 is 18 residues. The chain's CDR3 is CASSRELIAGTRTDTQYF. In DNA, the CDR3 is TGTGCCAGCAGCCGAGAACTAATAGCCGGGACTAGAACGGATACGCAGTATTTT.